The clone carrying this TCR beta chain occurred many times. Its antigen is unknown. Amplified TCR beta CDR3 regions derived from RNA transcripts. Researchers ran a first-round RT-PCR on the TCR CDR3 using the HTBI primer set. MiXCR, run by TCRdb on the multiplex PCR reads, gives a single entry per CDR3 protein. The sample has 400,000 to 500,000 distinct CDR3 sequences, about 13% seen once. V dropped 5 bases and J dropped 2; count of bases not matched to a gene: 4. The germline CDR1 and CDR2 sequences are MDHEN and SYDVKM. This CDR3 is built from 15 residues. This specimen comes from a study of T cells in Graves' hyperthyroidism and ophthalmopathy. Study observations and caveats: The model's output predicted ophthalmopathy at a median of 6.5 months prior to onset. Most clonotypes that expanded in the thyroid above 0.001 also showed up in blood. Separating ophthalmopathy from stable hyperthyroidism was achieved by a 13 V-J model.

Across 18 months, stable Graves' hyperthyroidism was marked by no progression to ophthalmopathy. This chain uses TRBV28 with TRBJ2-5, with 11 bases aligning to TRBD2. The clonotype comes from a woman under 30 with Graves' hyperthyroidism. Sequenced material: blood. CDR3 in amino acids: CASSPGLAVQETQYF. Written as DNA, the CDR3 is TGTGCCAGCAGTCCGGGACTAGCGGTACAAGAGACCCAGTACTTC.